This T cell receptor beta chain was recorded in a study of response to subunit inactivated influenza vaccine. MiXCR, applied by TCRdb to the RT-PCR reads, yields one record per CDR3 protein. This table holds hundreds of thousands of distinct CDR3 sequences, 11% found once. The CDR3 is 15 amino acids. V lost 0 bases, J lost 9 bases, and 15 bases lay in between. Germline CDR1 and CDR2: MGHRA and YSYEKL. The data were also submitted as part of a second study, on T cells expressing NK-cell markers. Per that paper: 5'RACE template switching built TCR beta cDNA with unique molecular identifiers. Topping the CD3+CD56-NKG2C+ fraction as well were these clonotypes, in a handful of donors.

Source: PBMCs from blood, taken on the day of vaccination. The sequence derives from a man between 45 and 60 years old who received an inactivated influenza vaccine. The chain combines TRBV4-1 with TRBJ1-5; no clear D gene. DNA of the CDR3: TGCGCCAGCAGCCAAGACTTGACGGGGAAGGGGCCCCAGCATTTT. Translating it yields CASSQDLTGKGPQHF.